This TCR beta chain was sequenced during a study of T-cell memory formation after mild COVID-19. Overall study: TCR clusters showed largely donor specificity. The study's findings and limits: Within pre-infection memory, some responding clones were found, suggesting cross-reactive memory joined.

This clonotype showed up just a few times. No antigen is known for it. Employing constant-segment primers, 5'RACE generated TCR alpha and TCR beta cDNA libraries bearing sample barcodes and UMIs. TCRdb reanalysed the 5' RACE reads using MiXCR and keeps one entry per CDR3 protein. The sample includes 350,000 to 400,000 distinct CDR3 sequences, approximately 15% of them seen just once. Sequencing was carried out using PBMCs or a T cell subset sorted from them (not recorded which). This TCR derives from a man aged 18 to 35 who had mild COVID-19 (a few samples of this study predate the infection). Cell type and time point are not known.

The CDR3 DNA sequence: TGCGCCAGCAGCCGGAAACTAGCGGGGGGCACAGATACGCAGTATTTT. This translates into CASSRKLAGGTDTQYF. The chain employs TRBV4-3 and TRBJ2-3; 11 nucleotides line up with TRBD2. From germline, CDR1 is LGHNA and CDR2 YSLEER. This CDR3 region has 16 residues. V lost 4 bases to trimming and J lost 1 base; unmatched junction nucleotides: 4.